One and the same sample provided the 26 T cell receptor beta chains below, sequenced in a study of identical twins. TCRdb reprocessed the 5' RACE reads via MiXCR and lists one record per CDR3 protein. The sample has about 700,000 distinct CDR3 sequences, less than 7% seen once. The sequenced sample consisted of naive T cells sorted from blood. These receptor sequences come from a man younger than 35 in good health.

This clonotype appeared a few times. The chain employs TRBV12-3 or TRBV12-4 and TRBJ1-6, with D perhaps matching TRBD1 (5 bases). The V end lost 7 bases, the J end lost 0 bases, and 7 bases lay between the germline ends. The CDR3 has 14 amino acids. The DNA for the CDR3 is TGTGCCAGCAACCAGGGCTCCTATAATTCACCCCTCCACTTT. Translation: CASNQGSYNSPLHF.

This clonotype was seen more than once but under ten times. DNA of the CDR3: TGTGCCAGCAGTGAACCGAAGACCCAGTACTTC. This translates into CASSEPKTQYF. V and J are TRBV2 and TRBJ2-5; D is undetermined. Per the germline V gene, CDR1 is SNHLY and CDR2 is FYNNEI. The CDR3 loop spans 11 amino acids. Trimming took 2 bases from V and 6 from J, leaving 4 bases between them.

In this sample, this clonotype turned up many times. This chain connects TRBV6-1 to TRBJ2-7; TRBD1 aligns across 9 bases. The CDR3 sequence is 16 residues long. Germline lookup yields CDR1 MNHNS and CDR2 SASEGT. The V segment lost 5 bases and the J segment 5 bases; nucleotides outside the gene matches: 13. For the CDR3, the DNA is TGTGCCAGCAGTAGGGACAGGGTAATCTTAGGTAACGAGCAGTACTTC. It translates to CASSRDRVILGNEQYF.

This rearrangement joins TRBV7-6 to TRBJ2-7; TRBD1 aligns across 9 bases. V lost 5 bases, J lost 2 bases, and 10 bases stayed unmatched. In germline, CDR1 is SGHVS, CDR2 FNYEAQ. The CDR3 spans 16 residues. In nucleotides, the CDR3 is TGTGCCAGCAGCCTTCCGGGGACAGGGCGCGCCTACGAGCAGTACGTC. Amino acid sequence: CASSLPGTGRAYEQYV.

In this sample, this clonotype turned up a few times. This chain uses TRBV9 with TRBJ2-2; D gene uncertain. The length of the CDR3 is 17 residues. From germline, CDR1 is SGDLS and CDR2 YYNGEE. V lost 3 bases, J lost 0 bases, and 15 bases lay in between. In nucleotides, the CDR3 is TGTGCCAGCAGCGCAGGCCACACCAGCTCGAACACCGGGGAGCTGTTTTTT. Its translation: CASSAGHTSSNTGELFF.

This clonotype was recorded at least ten times. The chain uses TRBV29-1 and TRBJ2-2; D assignment may be TRBD1 or TRBD2 (5 bases each). CDR1 is SQVTM, CDR2 ANQGSEA, per germline. The CDR3 length is 14 residues. The CDR3 nucleotides are TGCAGTGCTGGGACGGCCGCGAACACCGGGGAGCTGTTTTTT. It yields the protein CSAGTAANTGELFF.

This clonotype appeared many times. The V gene is TRBV5-1, the J gene TRBJ2-2; D gene ambiguous. CDR1 SGHRS and CDR2 YFSETQ come from the germline V gene. This CDR3 has 15 amino acids. V was trimmed by 2 bases and J by 2 bases, leaving 10 bases between them. The CDR3 loop is CASSFVDGNTGELFF. The DNA for the CDR3 is TGCGCCAGCAGCTTCGTGGACGGAAACACCGGGGAGCTGTTTTTT.

This clonotype was observed at least ten times. The chain links TRBV3-1 to TRBJ1-1; 9 bases are shared with TRBD1. In germline, CDR1 is LGHDT, CDR2 YNNKEL (reference sequence). J lost 4 bases, V lost 4 bases, and 7 bases had no gene match. The CDR3 spans 15 residues. The CDR3 nucleotides read TGTGCCAGCAGCCCCCAGGGACAGGGTGGCACTGAAGCTTTCTTT. Translated, it gives CASSPQGQGGTEAFF.

This clonotype was picked up many times. The rearrangement joins TRBV12-3 or TRBV12-4 to TRBJ2-2; 8 bases fit TRBD2. The V gene end was trimmed by 3 bases and the J gene end by 8 bases; junction bases not matched to a gene: 5. CDR3 length: 14 amino acids. The CDR3 DNA reads as TGTGCCAGCAGTTTGAGCGGGAGTTCGGGGGAGCTGTTTTTT. Amino acids: CASSLSGSSGELFF.

This chain uses TRBV14 with TRBJ1-2; D perhaps matches TRBD1 (6 bases). Germline V gene sequence: CDR1 SGHDN, CDR2 FVKESK. CDR3 size: 14 residues. V lost 4 bases and J 4 bases, leaving 13 bases between the germline ends. CDR3 amino acids: CASSPLDRTYGYTF. The DNA of the CDR3 is TGTGCCAGCAGCCCCTTGGACAGAACCTATGGCTACACCTTC.

This clonotype was seen repeatedly, ten times or more. DNA of the CDR3: TGCGCCAGCCATGCGGGAGGCACAGATACGCAGTATTTT. It is translated as CASHAGGTDTQYF. The chain carries TRBV5-1 and TRBJ2-3; the match to TRBD2 covers 7 bases. The CDR3 loop spans 13 amino acids. In germline, CDR1 is SGHRS, CDR2 YFSETQ. V shed 7 bases, J shed 1 base, and the junction held 3 bases outside the gene matches.

In this sample, this clonotype turned up many times. The chain employs TRBV4-1 and TRBJ2-1; unclear D gene. CDR1 and CDR2 (germline): MGHRA, YSYEKL. The CDR3 consists of 13 residues. Trimming cost V 4 bases and J 6 bases, with 10 bases left between them. CDR3: CASSPMEFNEQFF. The CDR3 nucleotides read TGCGCCAGCAGCCCTATGGAGTTCAATGAGCAGTTCTTC.

The chain combines TRBV20-1 with TRBJ2-7, with no clear D. Germline V gives CDR1 DFQATT, CDR2 SNEGSKA (reference sequence). V was clipped by 5 bases and J by 1 base, with 12 bases between them. The CDR3 consists of 13 residues. The CDR3 sequence is CSAPRLLSYEQYF. The CDR3, as DNA: TGCAGTGCTCCCAGACTCCTGTCCTACGAGCAGTACTTC.

This clonotype was recorded many times. The chain has TRBV3-1 and TRBJ2-2, with 9 bases identical to TRBD1. Germline assignment: CDR1 LGHDT and CDR2 YNNKEL (reference sequence). V lost 11 bases to trimming and J lost 4 bases; unmatched junction nucleotides: 2. The CDR3 is 12 residues long. In nucleotides, the CDR3 is TGTGCCGTGACAGGGGGCACCGGGGAGCTGTTTTTT. Protein sequence: CAVTGGTGELFF. The full variable domain, rest sourced from reference TRBV3-1 and TRBJ2-2, is DTAVSQTPKYLVTQMGNDKSIKCEQNLGHDTMYWYKQDSKKFLKIMFSYNNKELIINETVPNRFSPKSPDKAHLNLHINSLELGDSAVYFCAVTGGTGELFFGEGSRLTVL.

This clonotype was picked up many times. V is TRBV12-5 and J is TRBJ2-1; D could derive from TRBD1 or TRBD2 (6 bases each). This CDR3 contains 14 residues. Trimming cost V 3 bases and J 7 bases, with 13 bases left between them. Germline CDR1 reads LGHNT; CDR2 reads FRNRAP. The CDR3 here is CASGFEGGANEQFF. The CDR3 coding sequence is TGTGCTAGTGGTTTTGAGGGGGGAGCAAATGAGCAGTTCTTC.

This clonotype has more than one count but fewer than ten. This chain connects TRBV24-1 to TRBJ1-5; tentative D call: TRBD1 (6 bases). There are 15 residues in the CDR3. V lost 4 bases and J lost 2, with 11 bases in between. Germline V gives CDR1 KGHDR, CDR2 SFDVKD. The DNA of the CDR3 is TGTGCCACCAGTGAAGCAAGACAGGGCAATCAGCCCCAGCATTTT. As protein: CATSEARQGNQPQHF.

This clonotype has at least ten counts. The chain recombines TRBV28 with TRBJ2-1, with 11 bases aligning to TRBD2. Germline CDR1 is MDHEN and CDR2 is SYDVKM. Germline trimming cut 7 bases from V and 4 bases from J; bases unmatched to any gene: 6. This CDR3 contains 15 residues. CDR3 sequence reads: CASTLGTSGYNEQFF. CDR3 nucleotide sequence: TGTGCCAGCACTCTAGGGACTAGCGGATACAATGAGCAGTTCTTC.

This clonotype was counted at least ten times. This sequence joins TRBV28 and TRBJ2-7; 12 nucleotides agree with TRBD2. J lost 3 bases, V lost 1 base, and 1 base had no gene match. The CDR3 consists of 15 residues. Germline V gives CDR1 MDHEN, CDR2 SYDVKM. The CDR3 nucleotides read TGTGCCAGCAGTTTATTGACTAGCGGGAGCTACGAGCAGTACTTC. It encodes CASSLLTSGSYEQYF.

The table lists this clonotype with many counts. The chain links TRBV29-1 to TRBJ2-7; D might be TRBD1 (6 bases). CDR3 length equals 11 residues. Trimming removed 3 bases at V and 3 bases at J, with 6 bases between. Germline V gene sequence: CDR1 SQVTM, CDR2 ANQGSEA. This CDR3 is CSVETGYEQYF. DNA of the CDR3: TGCAGCGTTGAGACAGGCTACGAGCAGTACTTC.

This clonotype was counted only a few times. CDR3 nucleotide sequence: TGTGCCAGCAGAACCGGGACTAGCGGGAGAGGCACAGATACGCAGTATTTT. Protein product: CASRTGTSGRGTDTQYF. V and J are TRBV2 and TRBJ2-3, with 14 bases fitting TRBD2. CDR1 is SNHLY, CDR2 FYNNEI, per germline. The length of the CDR3 is 17 residues. V shed 6 bases and J 1 base; nucleotides not matched to a gene: 6.

This clonotype was counted between two and nine times. V gene TRBV7-2 combines with J gene TRBJ2-7; 10 positions agree with TRBD1. The CDR3 consists of 17 residues. The germline V gene encodes CDR1 SGHTA and CDR2 FQGNSA. V shed 4 bases, J shed 0 bases, and the junction held 9 bases outside the gene matches. The CDR3 DNA reads as TGTGCCAGCAGCTCCCAACGACAGGGGGCGTTCTCCTACGAGCAGTACTTC. Protein sequence: CASSSQRQGAFSYEQYF.

As to this clonotype: The junction departs from the called germline gene at one end, perhaps through a read error. CDR3 residues: CSSRPTAGDKAKLFF. In DNA, the CDR3 is TGTTCCAGCAGACCCACGGCAGGGGACAAGGCAAAACTGTTTTTT. The V call is TRBV7-9, the J call TRBJ1-4, with D possibly matching TRBD1 (6 bases). The length of the CDR3 is 15 residues. Germline CDR1 is SEHNR and CDR2 is FQNEAQ (reference sequence). The complete variable domain, with remaining parts taken from reference TRBV7-9 and TRBJ1-4, reads DTGVSQNPRHKITKRGQNVTFRCDPISEHNRLYWYRQTLGQGPEFLTYFQNEAQLEKSRLLSDRFSAERPKGSFSTLEIQRTEQGDSAMYLCSSRPTAGDKAKLFFGSGTQLSVL.

In this sample, this clonotype turned up many times. CDR3 sequence (DNA): TGTGCCAGCAGCCGATACGTCTCCTACAATGAGCAGTTCTTC. It codes for CASSRYVSYNEQFF. The chain employs TRBV7-9 and TRBJ2-1; no definite D call. Trimming removed 5 bases at V and 0 bases at J, with 8 bases between. CDR3 length: 14 residues. The germline V gene encodes CDR1 SEHNR and CDR2 FQNEAQ (reference sequence).

A single count supports this clonotype. The genes are TRBV20-1 and TRBJ2-1; 14 bases are a match to TRBD2. The germline V gene has CDR1 DFQATT and CDR2 SNEGSKA (reference sequence). V was pared by 3 bases and J by 8 bases, with 9 bases of the junction left unmatched. CDR3 length: 16 amino acids. CDR3 in amino acids: CSARTSGRAMVDEQFF. CDR3 DNA sequence: TGCAGTGCTAGGACTAGCGGGAGGGCCATGGTCGATGAGCAGTTCTTC.

This clonotype was observed at least ten times. This sequence joins TRBV20-1 and TRBJ2-3; 7 nucleotides line up with TRBD2. The CDR3 is made up of 13 amino acids. V shed 5 bases, J shed 1 base, and the junction held 3 bases outside the gene matches. Looked up from germline, CDR1 is DFQATT and CDR2 is SNEGSKA (reference sequence). As DNA, the CDR3 is TGCAGTGCTGGACGGGGGGGCACAGATACGCAGTATTTT. It translates to CSAGRGGTDTQYF.

The chain joins TRBV5-1 to TRBJ2-3, with 10 bases aligning to TRBD2. The J segment lost 5 bases and the V segment lost 4 bases, leaving 10 bases of the junction unmatched. This CDR3 contains 16 residues. Germline V gene data show CDR1 as SGHRS and CDR2 as YFSETQ. DNA for the CDR3: TGCGCCAGCAGCGTGAGCGGGAGGGGACGAGGAGATACGCAGTATTTT. It codes for CASSVSGRGRGDTQYF.